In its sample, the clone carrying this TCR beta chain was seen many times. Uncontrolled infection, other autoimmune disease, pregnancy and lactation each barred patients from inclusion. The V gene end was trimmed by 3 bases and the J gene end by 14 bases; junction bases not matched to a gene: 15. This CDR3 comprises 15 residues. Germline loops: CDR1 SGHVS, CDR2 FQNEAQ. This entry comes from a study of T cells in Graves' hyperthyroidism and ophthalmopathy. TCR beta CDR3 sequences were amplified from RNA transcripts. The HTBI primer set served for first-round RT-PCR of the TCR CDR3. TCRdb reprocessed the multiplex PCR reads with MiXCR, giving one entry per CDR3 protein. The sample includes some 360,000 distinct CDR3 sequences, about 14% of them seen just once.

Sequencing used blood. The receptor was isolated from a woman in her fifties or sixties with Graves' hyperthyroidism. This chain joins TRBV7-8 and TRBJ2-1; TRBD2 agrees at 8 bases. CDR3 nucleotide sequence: TGTGCCAGCAGCTTTAGCGGGAACCCCTTCGGGGCCGAGTTCTTC. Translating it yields CASSFSGNPFGAEFF.